These 28 T cell receptor beta chains came from one sample sequenced in a study of molecular identifiers for immune sequencing clone quantification. TCRdb re-called the PCR reads through MiXCR, storing one row per CDR3 protein. This table has around 94,000 distinct CDR3 sequences, around 37% appearing once. Source material: naive CD8+ T cells from blood, with Jurkat cell RNA spiked in. Sample subset: FACS-sorted CD8+CD4-CCR7+CD45RA+ naive T cells. The receptors were gathered from a human donor in good health. Some libraries in this study had Jurkat cell RNA spiked in.

A word on this clonotype: The junction does not match germline at one end; this may be a read error. The chain links TRBV5-3 to TRBJ1-1; D remains ambiguous. TRBV5-3 is assigned to the ORF class and has an uncertain function. CDR3 length equals 12 residues. Here the CDR3 DNA reads TGTGCCAGCAGCTTGAAGTCGGCTGAAGCTTTCTTT. This gives the protein CASSLKSAEAFF.

This clonotype showed up just a few times. The V and J genes are TRBV2 and TRBJ2-7; possibly TRBD2 for D (5 bases). The CDR3 sequence is 14 residues long. Germline V gene lookup returns CDR1 SNHLY and CDR2 FYNNEI. The germline V and J ends were trimmed by 1 base and 1 base, with 8 bases remaining between them. This CDR3 reads CASSEVTTSYEQYF. Here the CDR3 DNA reads TGTGCCAGCAGTGAAGTGACTACGTCCTACGAGCAGTACTTC. The complete variable domain, with remaining parts taken from reference TRBV2 and TRBJ2-7, reads EPEVTQTPSHQVTQMGQEVILRCVPISNHLYFYWYRQILGQKVEFLVSFYNNEISEKSEIFDDQFSVERPDGSNFTLKIRSTKLEDSAMYFCASSEVTTSYEQYFGPGTRLTVT.

A note on this clonotype: The conserved phenylalanine or tryptophan normally closing the CDR3 is absent here, so this likely arose from a read error. V and J are TRBV15 and TRBJ1-3; tentatively, D is TRBD1 (5 bases). The ends were cut back, 0 bases at V and 4 bases at J, with 13 bases in the middle. The length of the CDR3 is 16 residues. CDR1 and CDR2 from the germline V gene are LNHNV and YYDKDF (reference sequence). CDR3 region: CATSRDLGETGNTIYL. For the CDR3, the DNA is TGTGCCACCAGCAGAGATCTGGGGGAAACGGGAAACACCATATATCTT.

On this clonotype itself: A read error may account for a junction end that differs from germline. The CDR3 DNA reads as TGTGCCAGCAGCCCGGGACTAGCGGTTAACTTC. This gives the protein CASSPGLAVNF. The V call is TRBV11-2, the J call TRBJ2-7; 11 bases agree with TRBD2. The CDR3 extends over 11 amino acids. Germline V CDR1 and CDR2: SGHAT, FQNNGV. Looking up the rest from reference TRBV11-2 and TRBJ2-7 gives the full variable domain: EAGVAQSPRYKIIEKRQSVAFWCNPISGHATLYWYQQILGQGPKLLIQFQNNGVVDDSQLPKDRFSAERLKGVDSTLKIQPAKLEDSAVYLCASSPGLAVNFGPGTRLTVT.

About this clonotype: One end of the junction fails to match germline, which may point to a read error. The rearrangement links TRBV4-3 to TRBJ2-2; TRBD2 agrees at 7 bases. Germline CDR1 and CDR2: LGHNA and YSLEER. This CDR3 contains 18 residues. The CDR3 is CAPRRETSTLPTAGELSF. The CDR3 region has the DNA TGCGCCCCCCGCCGGGAGACTAGCACACTTCCTACAGCCGGGGAGCTGTCTTTT.

This chain uses TRBV2 with TRBJ2-6, with D perhaps matching TRBD2 (5 bases). V shed 4 bases and J shed 0 bases, with 7 bases lying between them. CDR1 is SNHLY and CDR2 is FYNNEI in the germline V gene. The CDR3 sequence is 15 residues long. CDR3 in DNA: TGTGCCAGCAGTGGACGGGGCTCTGGGGCCAACGTCCTGACTTTC. Protein: CASSGRGSGANVLTF.

This clonotype has only a few counts. V is TRBV13 and J is TRBJ2-1; TRBD2 matches 10 bases. Germline-derived CDR1 and CDR2 are PRHDT and FYEKMQ (reference sequence). With 7 bases clipped from V and 6 bases from J, the junction kept 3 bases outside the gene matches. CDR3 length: 13 residues. The CDR3 nucleotides are TGTGCCAGCATGCCTAGCGGGAGCAATGAGCAGTTCTTC. Translating it yields CASMPSGSNEQFF.

This rearrangement joins TRBV6-5 to TRBJ2-3; TRBD2 matches at 8 bases. The CDR3 loop spans 14 amino acids. V lost 5 bases, J lost 11 bases, and 12 bases stayed unmatched. CDR1 is MNHEY, CDR2 SVGAGI, per germline. The CDR3 sequence is CASSPLISGIGQYF. In nucleotides, the CDR3 is TGTGCCAGCAGTCCTCTCATTAGCGGGATTGGGCAGTATTTT.

CDR3 sequence reads: CASSFVGADNEQFF. Here the CDR3 DNA reads TGTGCCAGTAGTTTCGTCGGGGCGGACAATGAGCAGTTCTTC. The chain links TRBV19 to TRBJ2-1; D is perhaps TRBD1 or TRBD2 (5 bases each). CDR1 and CDR2 (germline): LNHDA, SQIVND (reference sequence). This CDR3 region has 14 residues. Trimming left V 5 bases short and J 5 bases short, with 13 bases between.

The table lists this clonotype with a few counts. The chain uses TRBV12-3 or TRBV12-4 and TRBJ2-2; D may be TRBD2 (5 bases). This CDR3 region has 14 residues. V was cut by 9 bases and J by 6 bases, with 17 bases left in between. CDR3 region: CASLPGTNAGELFF. CDR3 DNA: TGTGCCAGTCTCCCGGGAACCAACGCCGGGGAGCTGTTTTTT.

This clonotype appeared many times. J is TRBJ2-3 and V is TRBV7-8; 7 bases align to TRBD1. Germline V gives CDR1 SGHVS, CDR2 FQNEAQ. Germline trimming cut 5 bases from V and 3 bases from J; bases unmatched to any gene: 11. The CDR3 runs 16 residues. Here the CDR3 reads CASSPGGSNDTDTQYF. Written as DNA, the CDR3 is TGTGCCAGCAGCCCAGGGGGATCAAACGATACAGATACGCAGTATTTT.

This chain joins TRBV7-6 and TRBJ2-7; D is undetermined. CDR1 is SGHVS, CDR2 FNYEAQ, per germline. The CDR3 runs to 14 residues. V shed 4 bases and J shed 4 bases, with 14 bases lying between them. The CDR3 DNA follows: TGTGCCAGCAGCTCAACCACATGGTCGTACGAGCAGTACTTC. It is translated as CASSSTTWSYEQYF.

This clonotype occurred a few times. The V gene is TRBV12-3 or TRBV12-4, the J gene TRBJ2-5; D ambiguous. The length of the CDR3 is 12 residues. The V end was cut by 5 bases, the J end by 4 bases, with 8 bases between. The CDR3: CASSTNLETQYF. The CDR3 bases are TGTGCCAGCAGTACCAACCTAGAGACCCAGTACTTC.

This clonotype was detected only once. One base away lies a much larger clone, so this may be a sequencing read error. The chain is built from TRBV28 and TRBJ1-5; D possibly corresponds to TRBD1 (5 bases). There are 14 residues in the CDR3. Germline V gene lookup returns CDR1 MDHEN and CDR2 SYDVKM. The CDR3 region is CASSFGARGEPLHF. The DNA of the CDR3 is TGTGCCAGCAGTTTTGGGGCCCGGGGAGAGCCCCTGCATTTT.

This clonotype was counted ten times or more. The chain uses TRBV29-1 and TRBJ2-3, with D maybe TRBD1 (5 bases). CDR3 size: 14 residues. Germline loops: CDR1 SQVTM, CDR2 ANQGSEA. V lost 7 bases and J 4 bases, leaving 18 bases between the germline ends. Here the CDR3 reads CSGLLTGFADTQYF. CDR3 sequence (DNA): TGCAGCGGCTTACTCACAGGTTTCGCAGATACGCAGTATTTT.

This clonotype was recorded a few times. V gene TRBV4-1 combines with J gene TRBJ2-2; D is perhaps TRBD2 (5 bases). The CDR3 extends over 15 amino acids. V gave up 1 base and J gave up 6 bases, with 12 bases separating them. The germline gives CDR1 MGHRA, CDR2 YSYEKL. The CDR3 reads CASSQVQDFPGELFF. The CDR3 nucleotides read TGCGCCAGCAGCCAAGTTCAGGACTTCCCCGGGGAGCTGTTTTTT.

In regard to this clonotype: Germline and junction disagree at one end, which may indicate a read error. This sequence joins TRBV7-6 and TRBJ2-3, with D perhaps matching TRBD2 (6 bases). This CDR3 contains 14 residues. CDR1 SGHVS and CDR2 FNYEAQ come from the germline V gene. The CDR3 sequence: CASSLGAGRDTRYF. The CDR3 DNA reads as TGTGCCAGCAGCTTAGGAGCGGGCCGTGATACGCGGTATTTT.

This clonotype was detected a few times. The chain carries TRBV4-2 and TRBJ2-5; 7 nucleotides align to TRBD2. Germline assignment: CDR1 LGHNA and CDR2 YNFKEQ. The CDR3 extends over 16 amino acids. The J segment lost 2 bases and the V segment lost 1 base, leaving 7 bases of the junction unmatched. In DNA form, the CDR3 reads TGTGCCAGCAGCCAAGTGGTTCTAGCGGTGCAAGAGACCCAGTACTTC. This translates into CASSQVVLAVQETQYF.

A note on this clonotype: One end of the junction is discordant with germline, which a read error may explain. The genes are TRBV4-3 and TRBJ2-3, with a weak D call TRBD2 (5 bases). The CDR3 length is 15 residues. Germline V lookup: CDR1 LGHNA, CDR2 YSLEER. Written as DNA, the CDR3 is TGCGCCAGCAGCCTCGGAGCTCCTAGCACAGTTACGCAGTATTTT. Translation: CASSLGAPSTVTQYF.

The chain is built from TRBV5-1 and TRBJ2-7; D perhaps matches TRBD2 (6 bases). Germline-derived CDR1 and CDR2 are SGHRS and YFSETQ. This CDR3 has 16 amino acids. V dropped 0 bases and J dropped 0 bases, with 13 bases sitting between them. CDR3 coding DNA: TGCGCCAGCAGCTTGGAAAGCCGGGACTTCTCCTACGAGCAGTACTTC. This gives the protein CASSLESRDFSYEQYF. The full variable domain, its missing parts supplied by reference TRBV5-1 and TRBJ2-7, is KAGVTQTPRYLIKTRGQQVTLSCSPISGHRSVSWYQQTPGQGLQFLFEYFSETQRNKGNFPGRFSGRQFSNSRSEMNVSTLELGDSALYLCASSLESRDFSYEQYFGPGTRLTVT.

About this clonotype itself: This may arise from a read error, as a much more abundant clone is one base away. Without the conserved terminal phenylalanine or tryptophan, this CDR3 likely stems from a read error. The V call is TRBV5-3, the J call TRBJ2-7; TRBD1 agrees at 8 bases. TRBV5-3 is treated as an ORF (open reading frame) with a function not yet certain. CDR3 length equals 13 residues. The ends lost 8 bases at V and 4 bases at J; junction bases unmatched: 8. Here the CDR3 DNA reads TGTGCCAGCAGCATAACAGGGGGATACGAGCAGTACCTC. Protein: CASSITGGYEQYL.

The chain is built from TRBV7-2 and TRBJ2-1, with 9 bases lining up with TRBD2. Germline assignment: CDR1 SGHTA and CDR2 FQGNSA. After removal of 1 base from V and 8 bases from J, the junction contained 15 bases not matched to a gene. The CDR3 runs 18 residues. CDR3 DNA: TGTGCCAGCAGCTTAGGGATCCTGGCTAGCGGGAAGTACTATGAGCAGTTCTTC. Translated: CASSLGILASGKYYEQFF.

This clonotype was counted only a few times. The V gene is TRBV28, the J gene TRBJ2-4, with TRBD2 matching 15 bases. Per germline, CDR1 MDHEN and CDR2 SYDVKM. This CDR3 comprises 21 residues. The junction had 14 bases not matched to a gene; V was cut back by 4 bases and J by 1 base. CDR3 amino acids: CASSSEDRTSGRARAKNIQYF. DNA of the CDR3: TGTGCCAGCAGTTCCGAGGACCGGACTAGCGGGAGGGCCAGGGCCAAAAACATTCAGTACTTC.

The chain carries TRBV19 and TRBJ1-1; D is undetermined. The CDR3 loop spans 16 amino acids. From germline, CDR1 is LNHDA and CDR2 SQIVND (reference sequence). Between the trimmed V and J ends, which lost 7 bases and 6 bases, there was a span of 24 bases. CDR3: CASTPPYVGAGAEAFF. CDR3 nucleotides: TGTGCCAGTACCCCGCCTTATGTCGGAGCCGGGGCTGAAGCTTTCTTT.

In its sample, this clonotype was seen many times. This rearrangement joins TRBV28 to TRBJ2-7, with unresolved D. Per the germline V gene, CDR1 is MDHEN and CDR2 is SYDVKM. Trimming pared 4 bases from V and 6 bases from J, leaving 13 bases between. This CDR3 comprises 13 residues. CDR3 loop: CASSSTPRIEQYF. The CDR3 DNA reads as TGTGCCAGCAGTTCAACCCCGAGGATCGAGCAGTACTTC.

The genes are TRBV5-4 and TRBJ2-3, with 12 bases lining up with TRBD2. This CDR3 contains 16 residues. Germline loops: CDR1 SGHNT, CDR2 YYREEE (reference sequence). The junction had 3 bases not matched to a gene; V was cut back by 2 bases and J by 2 bases. The CDR3 DNA reads as TGTGCCAGCAGCTTAACTAGCGGGGGGTCCACAGATACGCAGTATTTT. It is translated as CASSLTSGGSTDTQYF.

The V gene is TRBV28, the J gene TRBJ1-5; 10 nucleotides match TRBD1. There are 17 residues in the CDR3. Per the germline V gene, CDR1 is MDHEN and CDR2 is SYDVKM. The trim removed 0 bases at V and 2 bases at J, leaving 4 bases unmatched. CDR3 nucleotide sequence: TGTGCCAGCAGTTTATGGGGACAGGGGTTAGGCAATCAGCCCCAGCATTTT. Translating gives CASSLWGQGLGNQPQHF.

V usage is TRBV2 and J usage is TRBJ1-3; TRBD1 is a possible D gene (5 bases). Germline loops: CDR1 SNHLY, CDR2 FYNNEI. The CDR3 runs to 19 residues. V shed 8 bases and J shed 1 base, with 27 bases lying between them. This CDR3 is CASCVSGEGPQRSGNTIYF. Written as DNA, the CDR3 is TGTGCCAGCTGTGTGAGTGGAGAGGGGCCTCAGCGGTCTGGAAACACCATATATTTT.